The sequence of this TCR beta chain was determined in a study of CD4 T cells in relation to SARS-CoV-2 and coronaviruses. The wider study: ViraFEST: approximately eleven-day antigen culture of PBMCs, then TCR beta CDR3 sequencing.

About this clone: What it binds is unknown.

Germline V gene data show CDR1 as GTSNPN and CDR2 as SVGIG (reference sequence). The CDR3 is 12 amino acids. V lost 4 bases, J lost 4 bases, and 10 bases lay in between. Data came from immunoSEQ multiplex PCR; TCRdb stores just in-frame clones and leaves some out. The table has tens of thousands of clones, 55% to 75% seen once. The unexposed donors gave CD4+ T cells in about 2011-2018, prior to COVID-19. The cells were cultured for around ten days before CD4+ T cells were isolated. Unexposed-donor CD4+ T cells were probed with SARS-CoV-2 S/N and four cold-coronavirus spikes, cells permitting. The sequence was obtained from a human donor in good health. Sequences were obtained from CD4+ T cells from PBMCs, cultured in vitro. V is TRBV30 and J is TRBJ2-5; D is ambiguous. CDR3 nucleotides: TGTGCCTGGAACGGTCCGAGAGAGACCCAGTACTTC. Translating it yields CAWNGPRETQYF.